The next 14 T cell receptor beta chains were all read from a single sample in a study of regulatory T cells in long-lasting Graves disease. HTBI primers from iRepertoire and Arm-PCR of CDR3 regions yielded the TCR beta libraries. One entry per CDR3 protein, called by TCRdb with MiXCR from the multiplex PCR reads. The sample lists 250,000 or so distinct CDR3 sequences; 20% to 25% were seen once. Time point denoted: newly diagnosed GD, antithyroid drugs for less than 3 months. The TCR library was prepared using RNA isolated from PBMCs. The input for sequencing was peripheral blood mononuclear cells (PBMCs), taken at new diagnosis, from a patient treated with antithyroid drugs. The receptors here all came from a female donor with Graves disease.

This clonotype was counted at least ten times. The chain employs TRBV9 and TRBJ1-1; no clear D gene. V lost 3 bases and J 3 bases, leaving 9 bases between the germline ends. Per germline, CDR1 SGDLS and CDR2 YYNGEE. The length of the CDR3 is 13 residues. CDR3 sequence (DNA): TGTGCCAGCAGCGCCGGATTGGACACTGAAGCTTTCTTT. This encodes CASSAGLDTEAFF.

This clonotype showed up many times. V is TRBV20-1 and J is TRBJ2-7; no clear D gene. Germline-derived CDR1 and CDR2 are DFQATT and SNEGSKA (reference sequence). There are 12 residues in the CDR3. V was shortened by 0 bases and J by 7 bases, with 10 bases between the two germline ends. The DNA for the CDR3 is TGCAGTGCTAGAGACATGGGGTCGGAGCAGTACTTC. Translated, it gives CSARDMGSEQYF.

The V and J genes are TRBV7-2 and TRBJ1-1; D uncertain. CDR3 size: 15 residues. Trimming took 1 base from V and 4 from J, leaving 13 bases between them. Germline V gene lookup returns CDR1 SGHTA and CDR2 FQGNSA. This CDR3 reads CASSLGGNVVTEAFF. The DNA for the CDR3 is TGTGCCAGCAGCTTAGGGGGTAACGTCGTCACTGAAGCTTTCTTT.

This clonotype was seen only a few times. V usage is TRBV2 and J usage is TRBJ1-1, with 9 bases lining up with TRBD1. The CDR3 runs 13 residues. V was clipped by 11 bases and J by 5 bases; unmatched bases: 9. CDR1 SNHLY and CDR2 FYNNEI come from the germline V gene. This CDR3 reads CARETGGGTEAFF. The CDR3 DNA is TGTGCCCGAGAGACAGGGGGGGGAACTGAAGCTTTCTTT.

The chain joins TRBV20-1 to TRBJ1-2; 9 nucleotides align to TRBD1. The V and J ends lost 3 bases and 5 bases, in that order; junction bases with no gene match: 4. CDR1 is DFQATT and CDR2 is SNEGSKA in the germline V gene (reference sequence). The CDR3 totals 13 residues. The CDR3 sequence: CSASRQGGYGYTF. The CDR3 DNA reads TGCAGTGCTAGTAGACAGGGGGGGTATGGCTACACCTTC.

This clonotype was counted ten times or more. The V call is TRBV2, the J call TRBJ2-7, with D tentatively TRBD1 (5 bases). CDR3 length: 15 residues. Germline lookup yields CDR1 SNHLY and CDR2 FYNNEI. V shed 7 bases and J shed 3 bases, with 19 bases lying between them. CDR3 protein: CASNSARASDYEQYF. The CDR3 DNA follows: TGTGCCAGCAACTCCGCCAGGGCATCCGACTACGAGCAGTACTTC.

This clonotype was counted many times. This chain joins TRBV28 and TRBJ2-7; 8 bases are a match to TRBD1. Trimming took 5 bases from V and 2 from J; bases not matched to a gene: 8. The CDR3 contains 15 residues. CDR1 is MDHEN, CDR2 SYDVKM, per germline. In DNA, the CDR3 is TGTGCCAGCAGTACCGCGGACAGGGATCCCTACGAGCAGTACTTC. Its translation: CASSTADRDPYEQYF.

Ten or more counts support this clonotype. The V and J genes are TRBV6-2 or TRBV6-3 and TRBJ2-5; TRBD1 agrees at 8 bases. CDR3 length equals 16 residues. V shed 6 bases and J 5 bases; nucleotides not matched to a gene: 14. The germline CDR1 and CDR2 sequences are MNHEY and SVGEGT. CDR3 region: CASSHSQGASWETQYF. The CDR3 DNA follows: TGTGCCAGCAGCCATTCCCAGGGGGCCTCCTGGGAGACCCAGTACTTC.

This clonotype was counted at least ten times. The chain has TRBV20-1 and TRBJ2-3, with TRBD2 matching 8 bases. Germline CDR1 DFQATT, CDR2 SNEGSKA (reference sequence). V shed 6 bases, J shed 2 bases, and the junction held 19 bases outside the gene matches. CDR3 length: 18 residues. CDR3 sequence (DNA): TGCAGTGCCCGAGGACAATCAAACCTAGCGGGTATCACAGATACGCAGTATTTT. The encoded protein is CSARGQSNLAGITDTQYF.

This clonotype occurred many times. The DNA of the CDR3 is TGTGCCAGCAGCTTAGAAGACGGCCGCCCCTCGAGCGCCGGGGAGCTGTTTTTT. Encoded protein: CASSLEDGRPSSAGELFF. The rearrangement joins TRBV7-8 to TRBJ2-2, with D uncertain. V was clipped by 1 base and J by 6 bases, with 21 bases between them. The CDR3 length is 18 residues. Germline V CDR1 and CDR2: SGHVS, FQNEAQ. Full variable domain (remainder filled in from reference TRBV7-8 and TRBJ2-2): GAGVSQSPRYKVAKRGQDVALRCDPISGHVSLFWYQQALGQGPEFLTYFQNEAQLDKSGLPSDRFFAERPEGSVSTLKIQRTQQEDSAVYLCASSLEDGRPSSAGELFFGEGSRLTVL.

The V gene is TRBV18, the J gene TRBJ2-4; 7 bases are shared with TRBD1. CDR1 is KGHSH, CDR2 LQKENI, per germline. Trimming removed 0 bases from V and 16 bases from J; junction bases left unmatched: 9. The CDR3 runs 13 residues. This CDR3 reads CASSPPSSQGVYF. CDR3 DNA: TGTGCCAGCTCACCACCGAGTAGCCAGGGGGTCTACTTC.

The chain couples TRBV20-1 to TRBJ2-3, with 9 positions matching TRBD2. V lost 4 bases and J lost 0; bases outside the gene matches: 5. The V gene's germline CDR1 is DFQATT and CDR2 SNEGSKA (reference sequence). The CDR3 consists of 15 residues. The CDR3 coding sequence is TGCAGTGCTATGGGCGGGGGGGCTAGCACAGATACGCAGTATTTT. It codes for CSAMGGGASTDTQYF.

This clonotype was detected many times. The chain links TRBV6-1 to TRBJ2-7; 12 bases match TRBD2. The CDR3 has 13 residues. From germline, CDR1 is MNHNS and CDR2 SASEGT. The J segment lost 7 bases and the V segment lost 7 bases, leaving 5 bases of the junction unmatched. CDR3 sequence: CASTRLAGEEQYF. CDR3 nucleotides: TGTGCCAGCACCAGACTAGCGGGAGAGGAGCAGTACTTC.

On this clonotype itself: Given a much more abundant clone one base away, this may be a read error. This rearrangement joins TRBV12-3 or TRBV12-4 to TRBJ1-5; D not certain. The DNA end is more similar to TRBJ2-3, so the J call may be wrong. The CDR3 is made up of 14 amino acids. CDR3 region: CASSPDRKGQPQYF. CDR3 bases: TGTGCCAGCAGCCCGGACCGAAAGGGCCAGCCCCAGTATTTT.